This passage covers 9 T cell receptor beta chains from one sample sequenced in a study of blood T cells in healthy people across ages. The use of a sample-barcoded 5' primer and a J-beta primer mix characterized a second PCR of about 6 to 11 cycles. TCRdb processed the 5' RACE reads anew with MiXCR; each CDR3 protein has one entry. The top ten clones hold approximately 20% of a sample with more than 800,000 distinct CDR3 sequences, under 55% of them seen once. Sequencing used blood. These receptors all come from a woman in her sixties or seventies in good health.

This clonotype is a singleton in its sample. The genes are TRBV19 and TRBJ2-3; 12 nucleotides match TRBD2. The CDR3 covers 15 residues. The V gene's germline CDR1 is LNHDA and CDR2 SQIVND (reference sequence). Trimming removed 3 bases from V and 7 bases from J; junction bases left unmatched: 5. This CDR3 is CASSIGLAGMNTQYF. CDR3 DNA: TGTGCCAGTAGTATCGGACTAGCGGGAATGAATACGCAGTATTTT.

The chain employs TRBV29-1 and TRBJ2-7; tentatively, D is TRBD2 (7 bases). Germline CDR1 SQVTM, CDR2 ANQGSEA. The V and J ends lost 6 bases and 7 bases respectively, with 16 bases between them. The CDR3 totals 12 residues. The CDR3 reads CSVSAGAGEQYF. CDR3 in DNA: TGCAGCGTATCCGCGGGGGCAGGAGAGCAGTACTTC.

This clonotype turned up a few times. The chain is built from TRBV9 and TRBJ1-2; TRBD1 agrees at 7 bases. This CDR3 is 14 amino acids long. The germline CDR1 and CDR2 sequences are SGDLS and YYNGEE. The ends lost 4 bases at V and 6 bases at J; junction bases unmatched: 9. Written as DNA, the CDR3 is TGTGCCAGCAGCTCACCGGACAGGCTACATGGCTACACCTTC. Its translation: CASSSPDRLHGYTF.

CDR3 sequence reads: CASSYPEGTFYEQYF. In nucleotides, the CDR3 is TGTGCCAGCAGTTACCCTGAGGGAACATTCTACGAGCAGTACTTC. The chain carries TRBV28 and TRBJ2-7, with a weak D call TRBD2 (5 bases). The CDR3 covers 15 residues. CDR1 is MDHEN, CDR2 SYDVKM, per germline. V lost 4 bases to trimming and J lost 3 bases, with 16 bases between them.

This clonotype was counted many times. The chain combines TRBV29-1 with TRBJ2-5, with D tentatively TRBD1 or TRBD2 (5 bases each). CDR3 length: 18 residues. Trimming removed 2 bases from V and 2 bases from J, with 24 bases in between. Germline loops: CDR1 SQVTM, CDR2 ANQGSEA. CDR3 coding DNA: TGCAGCGTTGAATTCGTCGTGGGGGAAGGCACCCTTCAAGAGACCCAGTACTTC. Translation gives CSVEFVVGEGTLQETQYF.

This sequence joins TRBV20-1 and TRBJ2-1, with D possibly matching TRBD2 (6 bases). Per germline, CDR1 DFQATT and CDR2 SNEGSKA (reference sequence). Trimming removed 0 bases at V and 7 bases at J, with 19 bases between. CDR3 length: 16 residues. CDR3 protein: CSARDTSKTLGNEQFF. The CDR3 nucleotides are TGCAGTGCTAGAGATACTAGCAAAACCTTGGGGAATGAGCAGTTCTTC.

This clonotype was counted once. The J gene is TRBJ1-2, the V gene TRBV15; TRBD1 matches at 8 bases. This CDR3 spans 15 amino acids. Germline values: CDR1 LNHNV, CDR2 YYDKDF (reference sequence). Trimming took 1 base from V and 5 from J; bases not matched to a gene: 6. CDR3 in DNA: TGTGCCACCAGCAGAGCCTCAACAGGGGGGTATGGCTACACCTTC. Translating it yields CATSRASTGGYGYTF. Full variable domain (outside the CDR3, taken from reference TRBV15 and TRBJ1-2): DAMVIQNPRYQVTQFGKPVTLSCSQTLNHNVMYWYQQKSSQAPKLLFHYYDKDFNNEADTPDNFQSRRPNTSFCFLDIRSPGLGDTAMYLCATSRASTGGYGYTFGSGTRLTVV.

The V call is TRBV6-1, the J call TRBJ2-5, with TRBD2 identical over 12 bases. TRBJ2-7 matches the DNA end more closely, so the J call is doubtful. Germline-derived CDR1 and CDR2 are MNHNS and SASEGT. The CDR3 runs to 18 residues. This CDR3 reads CASSELTSGRPRLAEQYF. In DNA form, the CDR3 reads TGTGCCAGCAGTGAATTGACTAGCGGGAGACCCCGCCTTGCCGAGCAGTACTTC.

J is TRBJ2-7 and V is TRBV10-3; 9 bases match TRBD1. CDR1 and CDR2 from the germline V gene are ENHRY and SYGVKD. Trimming at V came to 11 bases and at J to 1 base, leaving 9 bases not matched to a gene. CDR3 size: 14 residues. CDR3 sequence reads: CAVNPGQGSYEQYF. In nucleotides, the CDR3 is TGTGCCGTCAATCCGGGACAGGGTTCCTACGAGCAGTACTTC.